The T cell receptor beta chain described here comes from a study of blood T cell repertoires in COVID-19. Authors' methods: Scientists estimated how many nucleated cells there were by amplifying reference gene primers. Some clones are missing from TCRdb's copy, which holds only in-frame ones; the method was immunoSEQ multiplex PCR. V and J calls and clone size are those listed in that table; D and trimming were worked out from the DNA. The repertoire includes approximately 300,000 clones, about nine tenths of them detected once, and roughly 5.9% sits in the top ten. The CDR3 length is 13 residues. Germline V gene sequence: CDR1 LNHDA, CDR2 SQIVND (reference sequence). V was trimmed by 1 base and J by 4 bases, leaving 7 bases between them.

Sequenced sample: peripheral blood. The chain uses TRBV19 and TRBJ2-5, with D perhaps matching TRBD1 (6 bases). The clonotype was recovered from a woman in her 50s with COVID-19, enrolled during active disease. This chain's CDR3 is CASSIAGAETQYF. The DNA of the CDR3 is TGTGCCAGTAGTATAGCAGGGGCAGAGACCCAGTACTTC. Full variable domain (outside the CDR3, taken from reference TRBV19 and TRBJ2-5): DGGITQSPKYLFRKEGQNVTLSCEQNLNHDAMYWYRQDPGQGLRLIYYSQIVNDFQKGDIAEGYSVSREKKESFPLTVTSAQKNPTAFYLCASSIAGAETQYFGPGTRLLVL.